Below, 27 T cell receptor beta chains from the same sample are listed, as sequenced in a study of blood T cell repertoires in COVID-19. The protocol was immunoSEQ multiplex PCR, while the TCRdb copy is restricted to in-frame clones and leaves out a portion. The sample lists about 270,000 clones; about nine tenths were seen once. The sample taken for sequencing was PBMCs or T cells enriched from blood (not recorded which). The receptors derive from a woman in her forties with acute COVID-19.

The genes are TRBV5-6 and TRBJ1-2; D is possibly TRBD1 (6 bases). Looked up from germline, CDR1 is SGHDT and CDR2 is YYEEEE. Trimming removed 6 bases at V and 6 bases at J, with 24 bases between. CDR3 length: 16 amino acids. CDR3 nucleotides: TGTGCCAGCAACCTCCTGGGCACAGGGAGTGAGCATGGCTACACCTTC. Translating it yields CASNLLGTGSEHGYTF.

This clone was seen once. This chain links TRBV28 with TRBJ2-7, with 9 bases fitting TRBD1. Germline CDR1 reads MDHEN; CDR2 reads SYDVKM. J lost 1 base, V lost 4 bases, and 11 bases had no gene match. This CDR3 is 17 amino acids long. In DNA, the CDR3 is TGTGCCAGCAGTTCGCCCGGGACAGGGCTAATATCCTACGAGCAGTACTTC. Its translation is CASSSPGTGLISYEQYF. The whole variable domain, remainder taken from reference TRBV28 and TRBJ2-7, is DVKVTQSSRYLVKRTGEKVFLECVQDMDHENMFWYRQDPGLGLRLIYFSYDVKMKEKGDIPEGYSVSREKKERFSLILESASTNQTSMYLCASSSPGTGLISYEQYFGPGTRLTVT.

The chain uses TRBV6-2 or TRBV6-3 and TRBJ1-2; D is perhaps TRBD1 (6 bases). Germline V gene sequence: CDR1 MNHEY, CDR2 SVGEGT. This CDR3 spans 13 amino acids. V lost 2 bases, J lost 5 bases, and 9 bases lay in between. CDR3: CASSYDGQYGYTF. The DNA for the CDR3 is TGTGCCAGCAGTTACGACGGACAGTATGGCTACACCTTC.

About this clone: Distinct nucleotide sequences in the sample also encode this CDR3. The V call is TRBV5-1, the J call TRBJ2-7, with 8 bases fitting TRBD1. Per germline, CDR1 SGHRS and CDR2 YFSETQ. Trimming took 4 bases from V and 0 from J; bases not matched to a gene: 6. The CDR3 loop spans 15 amino acids. CDR3 in DNA: TGCGCCAGCAGCCCCCGACAGGGGACCTCCTACGAGCAGTACTTC. Protein: CASSPRQGTSYEQYF.

This chain connects TRBV7-8 to TRBJ1-1; the D gene is possibly TRBD1 (6 bases). The germline gives CDR1 SGHVS, CDR2 FQNEAQ. This CDR3 has 16 residues. V shed 1 base and J shed 0 bases, with 12 bases lying between them. The CDR3 protein is CASSLVGGFMNTEAFF. DNA of the CDR3: TGTGCCAGCAGCTTAGTAGGGGGTTTCATGAACACTGAAGCTTTCTTT.

The chain uses TRBV28 and TRBJ2-7, with TRBD1 matching 12 bases. Germline trimming cut 7 bases from V and 7 bases from J; bases unmatched to any gene: 8. This CDR3 region has 14 residues. CDR1 and CDR2 (germline): MDHEN, SYDVKM. As DNA, the CDR3 is TGTGCCAGCAAACCGGGACAGGGGGCTTGGGAGCAGTACTTC. Protein product: CASKPGQGAWEQYF.

This chain connects TRBV5-5 to TRBJ2-5; 10 bases fit TRBD1. V gave up 4 bases and J gave up 5 bases; unmatched junction bases: 5. The CDR3 consists of 14 residues. CDR1 is SGHKS, CDR2 YYEKEE, per germline (reference sequence). CDR3 sequence (DNA): TGTGCCAGCAGCCGGACAGGGGGATGGGAGACCCAGTACTTC. Its translation: CASSRTGGWETQYF. Filled out from reference TRBV5-5 and TRBJ2-5, the complete variable domain reads DAGVTQSPTHLIKTRGQQVTLRCSPISGHKSVSWYQQVLGQGPQFIFQYYEKEERGRGNFPDRFSARQFPNYSSELNVNALLLGDSALYLCASSRTGGWETQYFGPGTRLLVL.

The V and J genes are TRBV30 and TRBJ1-2; D perhaps matches TRBD1 (5 bases). Germline V gives CDR1 GTSNPN, CDR2 SVGIG (reference sequence). CDR3 length equals 13 residues. V was shortened by 2 bases and J by 6 bases, with 13 bases between the two germline ends. CDR3 in DNA: TGTGCCTGGAGTCGACAGCGCCAGGATGGCTACACCTTC. It yields the protein CAWSRQRQDGYTF.

The V gene is TRBV30, the J gene TRBJ1-2; D possibly corresponds to TRBD1 (5 bases). This CDR3 is 14 amino acids long. Trimming pared 0 bases from V and 1 base from J, leaving 9 bases between. CDR1 GTSNPN and CDR2 SVGIG come from the germline V gene (reference sequence). The chain's CDR3 is CAWSVRTLNYGYTF. As DNA, the CDR3 is TGTGCCTGGAGTGTCCGGACACTTAACTATGGCTACACCTTC.

CDR3 in DNA: TGTGCCAGCAGTGAAAGGGCAGGGGTTAATGGCTACACCTTC. Residues: CASSERAGVNGYTF. The V call is TRBV6-1, the J call TRBJ1-2; D possibly corresponds to TRBD1 (6 bases). CDR1 is MNHNS, CDR2 SASEGT, per germline. V lost 2 bases, J lost 6 bases, and 13 bases lay in between. The CDR3 totals 14 residues.

The chain has TRBV25-1 and TRBJ2-5, with 9 bases identical to TRBD2. The V segment lost 8 bases and the J segment 3 bases; nucleotides outside the gene matches: 13. Germline V gives CDR1 MGHDK, CDR2 SYGVNS. This CDR3 has 16 amino acids. Here the CDR3 DNA reads TGTGCCAGCCCCACTCCCCCGACTAGCGGTGAAGAGACCCAGTACTTC. Protein product: CASPTPPTSGEETQYF.

The V and J genes are TRBV12-3 or TRBV12-4 and TRBJ1-5, with TRBD1 identical over 8 bases. The CDR3 consists of 13 residues. The V and J ends lost 3 bases and 7 bases, in that order; junction bases with no gene match: 2. The CDR3 coding sequence is TGTGCCAGCAGTTTGGGACAGGACCAGCCCCAGCATTTT. It translates to CASSLGQDQPQHF.

In this sample, this clone turned up many times. The chain couples TRBV28 to TRBJ1-4; D is ambiguous. This CDR3 has 14 residues. V lost 6 bases, J lost 0 bases, and 8 bases lay in between. In germline, CDR1 is MDHEN, CDR2 SYDVKM. CDR3 nucleotide sequence: TGTGCCAGCAGCAGCGGTTCAACTAATGAAAAACTGTTTTTT. It is translated as CASSSGSTNEKLFF.

This rearrangement joins TRBV28 to TRBJ1-5, with 11 bases aligning to TRBD1. CDR3 length: 15 residues. CDR1 is MDHEN, CDR2 SYDVKM, per germline. J lost 5 bases, V lost 7 bases, and 7 bases had no gene match. CDR3 protein: CASTTGQGAYQPQHF. Written as DNA, the CDR3 is TGTGCCAGCACTACAGGACAGGGGGCCTATCAGCCCCAGCATTTT.

V and J are TRBV7-2 and TRBJ2-2; possible D gene TRBD1, 5 bases. CDR1 and CDR2 (germline): SGHTA, FQGNSA. The V end was cut by 6 bases, the J end by 6 bases, with 23 bases between. The CDR3 totals 17 residues. This CDR3 reads CASRRPGQGKNPGELFF. CDR3 nucleotides: TGTGCCAGCAGGAGGCCCGGGCAGGGTAAAAATCCCGGGGAGCTGTTTTTT. Filled out from reference TRBV7-2 and TRBJ2-2, the complete variable domain reads GAGVSQSPSNKVTEKGKDVELRCDPISGHTALYWYRQSLGQGLEFLIYFQGNSAPDKSGLPSDRFSAERTGGSVSTLTIQRTQQEDSAVYLCASRRPGQGKNPGELFFGEGSRLTVL.

The chain is built from TRBV20-1 and TRBJ1-1; D is perhaps TRBD1 (5 bases). Between the trimmed V and J ends, which lost 3 bases and 0 bases, there was a span of 11 bases. The CDR3 has 14 residues. The germline gives CDR1 DFQATT, CDR2 SNEGSKA (reference sequence). This chain's CDR3 is CSASPGRMNTEAFF. CDR3 nucleotide sequence: TGCAGTGCTAGTCCAGGGCGGATGAACACTGAAGCTTTCTTT.

The chain combines TRBV7-2 with TRBJ1-2; D is ambiguous. V lost 0 bases to trimming and J lost 3 bases, with 11 bases between them. Germline-derived CDR1 and CDR2 are SGHTA and FQGNSA. The length of the CDR3 is 15 residues. CDR3 nucleotides: TGTGCCAGCAGCTTAGCTATGGGAGAGGACTATGGCTACACCTTC. Translation gives CASSLAMGEDYGYTF.

Here the CDR3 reads CASSYLLGTSGRAKNEQFF. In nucleotides, the CDR3 is TGTGCCAGCAGTTACCTGCTTGGGACTAGCGGGAGGGCCAAGAATGAGCAGTTCTTC. The chain couples TRBV6-2 or TRBV6-3 to TRBJ2-1; 16 nucleotides line up with TRBD2. The germline gives CDR1 MNHEY, CDR2 SVGEGT. J lost 7 bases, V lost 2 bases, and 11 bases had no gene match. CDR3 length equals 19 residues.

The chain links TRBV5-1 to TRBJ1-2; 9 bases fit TRBD1. The CDR3 covers 14 residues. Germline V gene data show CDR1 as SGHRS and CDR2 as YFSETQ. Trimming cost V 2 bases and J 7 bases; bases outside gene matches: 6. CDR3 sequence reads: CASSLTGGLGGYTF. CDR3 DNA sequence: TGCGCCAGCAGCTTAACAGGGGGCTTGGGTGGCTACACCTTC.

V is TRBV13 and J is TRBJ1-1; D unclear. The length of the CDR3 is 16 residues. Trimming removed 1 base at V and 0 bases at J, with 12 bases between. Germline V gene sequence: CDR1 PRHDT, CDR2 FYEKMQ (reference sequence). CDR3 sequence reads: CASSLVDNSLNTEAFF. CDR3 in DNA: TGTGCCAGCAGCTTAGTAGACAACTCCCTGAACACTGAAGCTTTCTTT.

The chain is built from TRBV10-3 and TRBJ2-7; 11 positions match TRBD2. Unmatched junction bases numbered 6, after V lost 10 bases and J lost 4 bases. Germline V lookup: CDR1 ENHRY, CDR2 SYGVKD. CDR3 size: 13 residues. CDR3 nucleotide sequence: TGTGCCACGGGACTAGCGGACGGATACGAGCAGTACTTC. Protein: CATGLADGYEQYF.

This chain joins TRBV18 and TRBJ1-1, with no clear D. This CDR3 spans 16 amino acids. The V end lost 3 bases, the J end lost 0 bases, and 14 bases lay between the germline ends. Germline CDR1 and CDR2: KGHSH and LQKENI. The CDR3: CASSPEAPTVNTEAFF. CDR3 nucleotide sequence: TGTGCCAGCTCACCCGAAGCGCCCACCGTGAACACTGAAGCTTTCTTT.

J is TRBJ1-2 and V is TRBV10-3; tentatively, D is TRBD1 (6 bases). Germline CDR1 reads ENHRY; CDR2 reads SYGVKD. V dropped 6 bases and J dropped 0 bases, with 14 bases sitting between them. The CDR3 length is 15 residues. In DNA, the CDR3 is TGTGCCATCAGCGAGGACAGTTCCGCTAACTATGGCTACACCTTC. It specifies CAISEDSSANYGYTF.

The V and J genes are TRBV2 and TRBJ2-1, with 8 positions matching TRBD1. The CDR3 totals 15 residues. Germline V gives CDR1 SNHLY, CDR2 FYNNEI. The junction had 8 bases not matched to a gene; V was cut back by 2 bases and J by 8 bases. The CDR3 sequence is CASSEQPRGRDEQFF. In DNA form, the CDR3 reads TGTGCCAGCAGTGAACAACCCAGGGGGCGCGATGAGCAGTTCTTC.

Comment on this clone: Its ends do not fully match the called genes, so a read error is possible. V usage is TRBV28 and J usage is TRBJ1-1, with 7 bases aligning to TRBD1. Germline CDR1 reads MDHEN; CDR2 reads SYDVKM. The CDR3 extends over 14 amino acids. CDR3 coding DNA: TGTGCCAGCAGTTTAGACAGGGAGAACGCTGAAGCTTTCTTT. It specifies CASSLDRENAEAFF.

This rearrangement joins TRBV7-2 to TRBJ2-1, with D maybe TRBD2 (7 bases). The V and J ends lost 5 bases and 6 bases respectively, with 20 bases between them. The germline V gene has CDR1 SGHTA and CDR2 FQGNSA. The CDR3 runs 16 residues. The CDR3 here is CASSPFRGASGNEQFF. CDR3 in DNA: TGTGCCAGCAGCCCATTCCGGGGGGCTTCCGGCAATGAGCAGTTCTTC. The complete variable domain, with remaining parts taken from reference TRBV7-2 and TRBJ2-1, reads GAGVSQSPSNKVTEKGKDVELRCDPISGHTALYWYRQSLGQGLEFLIYFQGNSAPDKSGLPSDRFSAERTGGSVSTLTIQRTQQEDSAVYLCASSPFRGASGNEQFFGPGTRLTVL.

The chain carries TRBV5-5 and TRBJ2-1; weak D call: TRBD1 (6 bases). Trimming removed 3 bases from V and 7 bases from J, with 23 bases in between. The CDR3 covers 17 residues. Germline V gene lookup returns CDR1 SGHKS and CDR2 YYEKEE (reference sequence). The DNA for the CDR3 is TGTGCCAGCAGCTCGCATCACAGGCCAGGGGTGTCGAATGAGCAGTTCTTC. It encodes CASSSHHRPGVSNEQFF. Looking up the rest from reference TRBV5-5 and TRBJ2-1 gives the full variable domain: DAGVTQSPTHLIKTRGQQVTLRCSPISGHKSVSWYQQVLGQGPQFIFQYYEKEERGRGNFPDRFSARQFPNYSSELNVNALLLGDSALYLCASSSHHRPGVSNEQFFGPGTRLTVL.